What follows is one TCR beta chain and its context. No antigen is known for it. The data originate from a study of radiotherapy plus CTLA-4 blockade in lung cancer. The CDR3 covers 15 residues. V dropped 0 bases and J dropped 2 bases, with 10 bases sitting between them. Germline V lookup: CDR1 SGHRS, CDR2 YFSETQ. Overall study findings and caveats: Following radiotherapy plus ipilimumab, tumor-derived TCR clones expanded in the blood.

Profiling relied on immunoSEQ multiplex PCR, and the TCRdb table lists in-frame clones only, not all of them. The sample holds 75,000 to 95,000 clones, roughly four fifths seen once. This sample comprised peripheral blood, obtained from a patient treated with radiotherapy plus ipilimumab. The rearrangement links TRBV5-1 to TRBJ2-3; tentatively, D is TRBD1 (5 bases). The clonotype comes from a human donor with non-small cell lung cancer that progressed on radiotherapy plus ipilimumab. DNA for the CDR3: TGCGCCAGCAGCTTGGGACGGACACCCACAGATACGCAGTATTTT. Translating it yields CASSLGRTPTDTQYF.